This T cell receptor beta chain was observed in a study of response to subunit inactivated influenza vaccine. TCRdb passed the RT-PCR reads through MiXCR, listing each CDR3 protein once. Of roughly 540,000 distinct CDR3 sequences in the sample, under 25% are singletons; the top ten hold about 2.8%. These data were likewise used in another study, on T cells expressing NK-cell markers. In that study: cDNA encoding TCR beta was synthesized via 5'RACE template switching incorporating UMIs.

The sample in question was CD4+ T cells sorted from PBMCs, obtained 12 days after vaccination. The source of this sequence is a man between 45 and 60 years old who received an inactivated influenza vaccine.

The CDR3 DNA is TGTGCCATCAGTGACGTTACTAGCGGGAGAGGAGATACGCAGTATTTT. It codes for CAISDVTSGRGDTQYF. The rearrangement uses TRBV10-3 and TRBJ2-3; the match to TRBD2 covers 11 bases. The CDR3 loop spans 16 amino acids. V trimming: 3 bases; J trimming: 5 bases; junction bases outside the gene matches: 7. Germline V gene data show CDR1 as ENHRY and CDR2 as SYGVKD.